The TCR beta chain described here comes from a study of T cell repertoires in cytomegalovirus infection. Via MiXCR, TCRdb re-called the reads, giving one row per CDR3 protein. The sample shows roughly 320,000 distinct CDR3 sequences, 9% to 9.5% of them seen only once. Trimming took 0 bases from V and 0 from J, leaving 10 bases between them. The CDR3 has 16 residues. Germline CDR1 SGHNT, CDR2 YYREEE (reference sequence). The V gene is TRBV5-4, the J gene TRBJ2-4; D possibly corresponds to TRBD1 (6 bases). The receptor's source is a human donor in good health (CMV status not recorded). Some clones in this sample may be carry-over from other donors' samples. Sequenced material: PBMCs. The CDR3 loop reads CASSLAGAGAKNIQYF. CDR3 sequence (DNA): TGTGCCAGCAGCTTGGCAGGGGCCGGAGCCAAAAACATTCAGTACTTC.